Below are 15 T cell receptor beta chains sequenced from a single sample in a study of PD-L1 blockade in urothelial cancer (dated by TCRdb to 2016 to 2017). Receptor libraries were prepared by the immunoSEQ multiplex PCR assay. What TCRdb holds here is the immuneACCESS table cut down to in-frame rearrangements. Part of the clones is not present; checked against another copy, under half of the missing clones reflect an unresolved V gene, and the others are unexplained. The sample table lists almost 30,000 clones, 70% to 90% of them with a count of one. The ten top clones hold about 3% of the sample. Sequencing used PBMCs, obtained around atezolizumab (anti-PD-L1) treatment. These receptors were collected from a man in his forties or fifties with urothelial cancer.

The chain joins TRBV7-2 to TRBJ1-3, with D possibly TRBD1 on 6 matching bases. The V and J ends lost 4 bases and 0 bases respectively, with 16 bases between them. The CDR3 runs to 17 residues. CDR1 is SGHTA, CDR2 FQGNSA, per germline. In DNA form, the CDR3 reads TGTGCCAGCAGCTCGCGAAAGACAGGCTTCTCTGGAAACACCATATATTTT. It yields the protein CASSSRKTGFSGNTIYF. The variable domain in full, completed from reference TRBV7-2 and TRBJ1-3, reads GAGVSQSPSNKVTEKGKDVELRCDPISGHTALYWYRQSLGQGLEFLIYFQGNSAPDKSGLPSDRFSAERTGGSVSTLTIQRTQQEDSAVYLCASSSRKTGFSGNTIYFGEGSWLTVV.

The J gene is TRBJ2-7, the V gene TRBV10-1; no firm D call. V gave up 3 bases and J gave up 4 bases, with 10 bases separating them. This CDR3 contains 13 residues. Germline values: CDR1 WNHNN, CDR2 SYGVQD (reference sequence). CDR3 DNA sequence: TGCGCCAGCAGTGACCCCCCGGGTTACGAGCAGTACTTC. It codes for CASSDPPGYEQYF.

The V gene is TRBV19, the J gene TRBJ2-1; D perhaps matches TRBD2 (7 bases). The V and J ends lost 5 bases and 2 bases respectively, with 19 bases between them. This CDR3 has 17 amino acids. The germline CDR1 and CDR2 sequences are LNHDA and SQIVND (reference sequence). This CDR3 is CASSFSGGRTTYNEQFF. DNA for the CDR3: TGTGCCAGTAGTTTCTCGGGGGGCCGAACTACCTACAATGAGCAGTTCTTC.

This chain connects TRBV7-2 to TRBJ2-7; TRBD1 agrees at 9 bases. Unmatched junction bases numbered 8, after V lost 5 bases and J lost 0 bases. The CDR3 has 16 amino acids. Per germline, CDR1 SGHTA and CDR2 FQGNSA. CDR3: CASSLTGTGISYEQYF. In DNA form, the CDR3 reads TGTGCCAGCAGCCTAACTGGGACAGGGATCTCCTACGAGCAGTACTTC.

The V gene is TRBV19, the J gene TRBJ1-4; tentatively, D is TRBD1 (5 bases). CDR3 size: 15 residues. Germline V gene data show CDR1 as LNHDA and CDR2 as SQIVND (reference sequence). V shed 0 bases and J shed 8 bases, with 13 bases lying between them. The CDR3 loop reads CASSIDLQGFEKLFF. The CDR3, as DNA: TGTGCCAGTAGTATAGATCTCCAGGGCTTCGAAAAACTGTTTTTT.

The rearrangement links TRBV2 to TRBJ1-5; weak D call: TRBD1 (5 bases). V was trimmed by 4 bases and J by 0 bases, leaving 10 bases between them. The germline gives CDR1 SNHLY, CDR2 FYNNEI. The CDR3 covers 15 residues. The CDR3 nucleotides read TGTGCCAGCAGTGTGGGGCGTTCTAGCAATCAGCCCCAGCATTTT. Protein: CASSVGRSSNQPQHF.

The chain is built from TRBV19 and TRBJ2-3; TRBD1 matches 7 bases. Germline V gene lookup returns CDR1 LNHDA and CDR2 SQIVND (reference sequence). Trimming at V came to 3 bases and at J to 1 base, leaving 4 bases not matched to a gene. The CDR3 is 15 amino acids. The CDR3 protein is CASSMNRGRTDTQYF. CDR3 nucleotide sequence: TGTGCCAGTAGTATGAACAGGGGTCGCACAGATACGCAGTATTTT.

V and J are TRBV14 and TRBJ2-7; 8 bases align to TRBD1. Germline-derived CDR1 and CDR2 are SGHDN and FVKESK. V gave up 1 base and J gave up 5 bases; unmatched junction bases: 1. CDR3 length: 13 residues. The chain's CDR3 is CASSQVRGHEQYF. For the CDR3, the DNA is TGTGCCAGCAGCCAAGTCAGGGGGCACGAGCAGTACTTC.

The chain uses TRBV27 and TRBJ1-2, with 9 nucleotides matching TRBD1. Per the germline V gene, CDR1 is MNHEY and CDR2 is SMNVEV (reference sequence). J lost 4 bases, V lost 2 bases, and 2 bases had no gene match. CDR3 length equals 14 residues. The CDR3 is CASSLHRGLYGYTF. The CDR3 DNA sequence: TGTGCCAGCAGTTTACACAGGGGGCTCTATGGCTACACCTTC.

CDR3 loop: CASRRQGRNEQFF. The CDR3 DNA reads as TGTGCCAGCAGACGACAGGGGCGCAATGAGCAGTTCTTC. The chain links TRBV6-5 to TRBJ2-1; 8 nucleotides align to TRBD1. This CDR3 region has 13 residues. Germline loops: CDR1 MNHEY, CDR2 SVGAGI. V shed 6 bases, J shed 6 bases, and the junction held 4 bases outside the gene matches.

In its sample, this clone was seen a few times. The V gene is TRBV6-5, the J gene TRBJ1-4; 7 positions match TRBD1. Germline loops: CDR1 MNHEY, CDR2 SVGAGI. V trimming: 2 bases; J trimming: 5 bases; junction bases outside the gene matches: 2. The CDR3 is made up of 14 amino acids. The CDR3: CASSYTGQNEKLFF. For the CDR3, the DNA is TGTGCCAGCAGTTACACGGGACAGAATGAAAAACTGTTTTTT.

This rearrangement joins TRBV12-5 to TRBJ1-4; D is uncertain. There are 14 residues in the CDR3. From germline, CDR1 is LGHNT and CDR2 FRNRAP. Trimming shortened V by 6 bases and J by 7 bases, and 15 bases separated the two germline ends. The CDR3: CASGPSPGVEKLFF. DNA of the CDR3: TGTGCTAGTGGACCGTCCCCCGGGGTTGAAAAACTGTTTTTT.

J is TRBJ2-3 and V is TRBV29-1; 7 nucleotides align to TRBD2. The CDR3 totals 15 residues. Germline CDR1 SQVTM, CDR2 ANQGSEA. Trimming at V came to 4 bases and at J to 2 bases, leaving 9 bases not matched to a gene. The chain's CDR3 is CSVGGGNRPTDTQYF. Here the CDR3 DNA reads TGCAGCGTTGGGGGGGGGAATAGGCCCACAGATACGCAGTATTTT.

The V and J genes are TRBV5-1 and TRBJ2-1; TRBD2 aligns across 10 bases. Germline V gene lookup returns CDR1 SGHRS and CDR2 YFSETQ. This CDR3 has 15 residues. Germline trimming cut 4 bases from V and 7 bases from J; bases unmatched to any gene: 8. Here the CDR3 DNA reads TGCGCCAGCAGCCCCCTAGCGGGGGATCGAAATGAGCAGTTCTTC. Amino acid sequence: CASSPLAGDRNEQFF.

The CDR3 nucleotides are TGCGCCAGCAGCTATGGACAGGGCACCGTCTACGAGCAGTACTTC. Translating gives CASSYGQGTVYEQYF. The V and J genes are TRBV5-1 and TRBJ2-7, with 8 bases fitting TRBD1. The V gene end was trimmed by 3 bases and the J gene end by 3 bases; junction bases not matched to a gene: 8. The germline V gene encodes CDR1 SGHRS and CDR2 YFSETQ. This CDR3 spans 15 amino acids.